The 13 T cell receptor beta chains presented below share a single source sample, sequenced in a study of blood T cell repertoires in COVID-19. The assay was immunoSEQ multiplex PCR, and TCRdb's table has in-frame clones only and misses some. The data show 78,000 or so clones, with about 80% seen just once and roughly 9% held by the top ten. Sequenced: peripheral blood. These receptors were taken from a human donor in a cohort sampled during active COVID-19.

The table lists this clone with a few counts. The J gene is TRBJ1-2, the V gene TRBV7-3; tentatively, D is TRBD1 (6 bases). Germline values: CDR1 SGHTA, CDR2 FQGTGA. This CDR3 is built from 13 residues. Trimming stripped 1 base from V and 7 bases from J, with 10 bases between. Written as DNA, the CDR3 is TGTGCCAGCAGCTTAATGGCGGGGGCTGGCTACACCTTC. Residues: CASSLMAGAGYTF.

This clone occurred a few times. The chain employs TRBV6-1 and TRBJ2-1, with TRBD2 identical over 9 bases. The V gene end was trimmed by 1 base and the J gene end by 4 bases; junction bases not matched to a gene: 5. This CDR3 spans 16 amino acids. The germline CDR1 and CDR2 sequences are MNHNS and SASEGT. The CDR3 protein is CASSEDASGTYNEQFF. For the CDR3, the DNA is TGTGCCAGCAGTGAAGACGCTAGCGGGACATACAATGAGCAGTTCTTC.

The chain joins TRBV28 to TRBJ2-7; D unclear. CDR3 size: 11 residues. Germline lookup yields CDR1 MDHEN and CDR2 SYDVKM. Trimming pared 2 bases from V and 4 bases from J, leaving 3 bases between. This CDR3 reads CASSLEYEQYF. The DNA of the CDR3 is TGTGCCAGCAGTTTAGAGTACGAGCAGTACTTC.

This clone showed up just a few times. This chain connects TRBV6-5 to TRBJ1-2; 8 nucleotides match TRBD1. Germline loops: CDR1 MNHEY, CDR2 SVGAGI. V lost 5 bases, J lost 4 bases, and 6 bases stayed unmatched. The CDR3 has 14 residues. CDR3 nucleotides: TGTGCCAGCAGTACAGGGGGTAACCCCTATGGCTACACCTTC. As protein: CASSTGGNPYGYTF.

This chain uses TRBV28 with TRBJ2-3; the match to TRBD1 covers 9 bases. The CDR3 is 16 residues long. Germline values: CDR1 MDHEN, CDR2 SYDVKM. The V gene end was trimmed by 5 bases and the J gene end by 0 bases; junction bases not matched to a gene: 6. CDR3: CASSPRTGASTDTQYF. The CDR3 bases are TGTGCCAGCAGTCCCCGGACAGGGGCCAGCACAGATACGCAGTATTTT.

This clone was picked up a small number of times. The J gene is TRBJ2-7, the V gene TRBV7-8; TRBD2 matches 7 bases. V gave up 5 bases and J gave up 0 bases; unmatched junction bases: 7. Germline CDR1 reads SGHVS; CDR2 reads FQNEAQ. The CDR3 sequence is 15 residues long. CDR3 sequence (DNA): TGTGCCAGCAGCAAAAGACAGCGGGGCTCCTACGAGCAGTACTTC. Its translation is CASSKRQRGSYEQYF.

This clone has more than one count but fewer than ten. The V and J genes are TRBV6-1 and TRBJ1-5; weak D call: TRBD1 (5 bases). Germline lookup yields CDR1 MNHNS and CDR2 SASEGT. V gave up 6 bases and J gave up 6 bases, with 6 bases separating them. The CDR3 runs to 11 residues. The CDR3 sequence: CASRRGQPQHF. CDR3 DNA: TGTGCCAGCAGAAGGGGTCAGCCCCAGCATTTT.

The V gene is TRBV11-3, the J gene TRBJ1-4, with no clear D. V gave up 0 bases and J gave up 3 bases, with 8 bases separating them. The CDR3 covers 15 residues. Germline CDR1 SGHNT, CDR2 YENEEA. The CDR3 loop reads CASSLDGEANEKLFF. DNA for the CDR3: TGTGCCAGCAGCTTAGATGGGGAGGCTAATGAAAAACTGTTTTTT.

This chain connects TRBV5-5 to TRBJ2-7; 12 bases align to TRBD1. CDR3 length: 15 residues. In germline, CDR1 is SGHKS, CDR2 YYEKEE (reference sequence). Germline trimming cut 4 bases from V and 5 bases from J; bases unmatched to any gene: 7. The CDR3, as DNA: TGTGCCAGCAGCCGTCCGGGACAGGGGGCCCACGAGCAGTACTTC. This codes for CASSRPGQGAHEQYF.

The J gene is TRBJ1-6, the V gene TRBV9, with D maybe TRBD1 (6 bases). This CDR3 region has 17 residues. Deletions cut 0 bases from V and 0 bases from J, with 10 bases between. Germline loops: CDR1 SGDLS, CDR2 YYNGEE. The CDR3 sequence is CASSVATGSSYNSPLHF. CDR3 sequence (DNA): TGTGCCAGCAGCGTAGCTACAGGGAGCTCCTATAATTCACCCCTCCACTTT.

The chain has TRBV19 and TRBJ2-7; the D is unclear. V was trimmed by 4 bases and J by 2 bases, leaving 12 bases between them. Germline V gene lookup returns CDR1 LNHDA and CDR2 SQIVND (reference sequence). CDR3 length: 14 residues. CDR3 bases: TGTGCCAGTAGTAATGGGCAGGCTACCTACGAGCAGTACTTC. Amino acid sequence: CASSNGQATYEQYF.

The chain uses TRBV29-1 and TRBJ2-7; D is perhaps TRBD2 (7 bases). The germline CDR1 and CDR2 sequences are SQVTM and ANQGSEA. The length of the CDR3 is 11 residues. Trimming stripped 5 bases from V and 7 bases from J, with 12 bases between. CDR3 residues: CSVLRGAEQYF. The DNA for the CDR3 is TGCAGCGTTTTACGGGGGGCAGAGCAGTACTTC.

This rearrangement joins TRBV12-5 to TRBJ2-1, with 11 nucleotides matching TRBD2. The germline CDR1 and CDR2 sequences are LGHNT and FRNRAP. V dropped 6 bases and J dropped 6; count of bases not matched to a gene: 7. This CDR3 region has 15 residues. The chain's CDR3 is CASGKTSGGLNEQFF. CDR3 DNA sequence: TGTGCTAGTGGCAAAACTAGCGGGGGCCTCAATGAGCAGTTCTTC.